This T cell receptor beta chain was identified in a study of memory CD4+ T cells and cytomegalovirus serostatus. Whole-study context: Healthy Belgian adult donors included about nine CMV-positive and some 24 CMV-negative people. Overall study findings and caveats: 67 of 164 known CMV-associated TCRbeta sequences appeared in CD4+ memory.

Germline V gives CDR1 ENHRY, CDR2 SYGVKD. The CDR3 extends over 18 amino acids. Trimming took off 0 bases at V and 5 bases at J, with 20 bases between the two ends. Repertoires were generated with immunoSEQ multiplex PCR, while TCRdb's copy carries only in-frame clones and drops some. The table includes fewer than 40,000 clones, less than 80% detected once. A remark on this clone: Its target is unknown.

Single viable CD3+CD4+CD8-CD45RO+ cells were sorted as the memory CD4+ T cells. Specimen: memory CD4+ T cells from blood. J is TRBJ2-1 and V is TRBV10-3; tentatively, D is TRBD2 (6 bases). The clonotype was recovered from an adult in good health and CMV-seropositive. The CDR3 is CAISESLTGLGINNEQFF. The CDR3 coding sequence is TGTGCCATCAGTGAGTCGCTTACGGGACTGGGAATAAACAATGAGCAGTTCTTC.